The 21 T cell receptor beta chains below come from one sample, sequenced in a study of identical twins. TCRdb redid the calling of the 5' RACE reads with MiXCR, one entry per CDR3 protein. The sample has 650,000 to 750,000 distinct CDR3 sequences, around 21% seen once; the top ten hold 4.3%. Another study also made use of these data, one on T cells expressing NK-cell markers.

Material for sequencing was PBMCs. Source of these receptors: a woman aged 18-30 years in good health.

This clonotype was observed a few times. The J gene is TRBJ2-5, the V gene TRBV29-1; TRBD2 agrees at 8 bases. V lost 6 bases, J lost 7 bases, and 16 bases stayed unmatched. The CDR3 length is 15 residues. Germline V gives CDR1 SQVTM, CDR2 ANQGSEA. The CDR3 reads CSVASGASGRGTQYF. The CDR3 DNA is TGCAGCGTCGCATCTGGGGCTAGCGGGCGGGGGACCCAGTACTTC. Full variable domain (rest looked up from reference TRBV29-1 and TRBJ2-5): SAVISQKPSRDICQRGTSLTIQCQVDSQVTMMFWYRQQPGQSLTLIATANQGSEATYESGFVIDKFPISRPNLTFSTLTVSNMSPEDSSIYLCSVASGASGRGTQYFGPGTRLLVL.

This clonotype was seen a few times. This sequence joins TRBV30 and TRBJ2-5; 7 nucleotides match TRBD1. V lost 7 bases and J lost 8; bases outside the gene matches: 13. Germline CDR1 is GTSNPN and CDR2 is SVGIG (reference sequence). CDR3 length: 13 residues. The CDR3 nucleotides read TGTGCCTACGGACGCGACCGGGACAGTACCCAGTACTTC. Its translation: CAYGRDRDSTQYF.

This clonotype was seen a handful of times. The rearrangement links TRBV9 to TRBJ1-2; 10 positions match TRBD1. Germline assignment: CDR1 SGDLS and CDR2 YYNGEE. V gave up 3 bases and J gave up 4 bases; unmatched junction bases: 6. The CDR3 covers 15 residues. The CDR3 nucleotides read TGTGCCAGCAGCGCCGGGACAGGGGTTCCCTATGGCTACACCTTC. Protein product: CASSAGTGVPYGYTF.

As to this clonotype: Germline and junction disagree at one end, which may indicate a read error. V usage is TRBV2 and J usage is TRBJ1-1; 7 bases are shared with TRBD1. Germline CDR1 and CDR2: SNHLY and FYNNEI. The CDR3 is 14 residues long. The DNA for the CDR3 is TGTGCCACCAGTCTGACAGGGAGGAACACTGAAGCTTTCTTT. This translates into CATSLTGRNTEAFF.

There are a few counts of this clonotype. The chain employs TRBV20-1 and TRBJ1-1; D remains unclear. CDR3 size: 12 residues. Germline V gives CDR1 DFQATT, CDR2 SNEGSKA (reference sequence). Trimming left V 1 base short and J 10 bases short, with 13 bases between. CDR3 sequence reads: CSARGTAVRAFF. DNA of the CDR3: TGCAGTGCTAGAGGGACGGCCGTAAGAGCTTTCTTT.

This clonotype was observed a handful of times. The V call is TRBV7-2, the J call TRBJ1-2, with 8 bases fitting TRBD1. Germline CDR1 reads SGHTA; CDR2 reads FQGNSA. The CDR3 has 16 amino acids. J gave up 4 bases and V 0 bases, and 7 bases lay outside the gene matches. CDR3: CASSLAGQGALYGYTF. The CDR3 DNA reads as TGTGCCAGCAGCTTAGCCGGGCAGGGGGCCCTCTATGGCTACACCTTC.

This chain joins TRBV5-6 and TRBJ2-7; D may be TRBD1 (6 bases). V was cut by 7 bases and J by 2 bases, with 25 bases left in between. The germline CDR1 and CDR2 sequences are SGHDT and YYEEEE. The CDR3 has 17 amino acids. This CDR3 is CASATFNLRDKTYEQYF. DNA of the CDR3: TGTGCCAGCGCCACCTTTAATCTCCGGGACAAGACCTACGAGCAGTACTTC.

V usage is TRBV29-1 and J usage is TRBJ2-1, with unresolved D. CDR3 length: 13 residues. Per germline, CDR1 SQVTM and CDR2 ANQGSEA. V dropped 5 bases and J dropped 12 bases, with 20 bases sitting between them. CDR3 protein: CSVRLLVPIVQFF. The DNA of the CDR3 is TGCAGCGTTCGGCTTCTAGTTCCGATCGTGCAGTTCTTC.

This clonotype was seen ten or more times. The V gene is TRBV5-1, the J gene TRBJ2-1; TRBD2 is a possible D gene (6 bases). The V and J ends lost 0 bases and 6 bases respectively, with 19 bases between them. Per the germline V gene, CDR1 is SGHRS and CDR2 is YFSETQ. The CDR3 loop spans 17 amino acids. The DNA of the CDR3 is TGCGCCAGCAGCTTGGTACATCGGGGACGGGGGTTCAATGAGCAGTTCTTC. It codes for CASSLVHRGRGFNEQFF.

The gene calls are TRBV7-9 and TRBJ2-3, with D possibly TRBD2 on 5 matching bases. Trimming took 7 bases from V and 2 from J, leaving 13 bases between them. Per the germline V gene, CDR1 is SEHNR and CDR2 is FQNEAQ (reference sequence). The CDR3 covers 14 residues. This chain's CDR3 is CASKPAENTDTQYF. CDR3 DNA: TGTGCCAGCAAACCAGCGGAGAACACAGATACGCAGTATTTT.

The rearrangement links TRBV4-2 to TRBJ2-5; D remains unclear. The germline V gene has CDR1 LGHNA and CDR2 YNFKEQ. Trimming removed 3 bases at V and 5 bases at J, with 16 bases between. The CDR3 extends over 15 amino acids. CDR3 nucleotide sequence: TGTGCCAGCAGCCAGGCCTTGGGCTCCGGGGAGACCCAGTACTTC. Translated, it gives CASSQALGSGETQYF.

This clonotype was observed a few times. The chain recombines TRBV6-5 with TRBJ2-5, with D possibly being TRBD2 (6 bases). V gave up 2 bases and J gave up 4 bases, with 8 bases separating them. Germline V gene lookup returns CDR1 MNHEY and CDR2 SVGAGI. The CDR3 is 13 residues long. CDR3 coding DNA: TGTGCCAGCAGTTACAGACTAGGAGAGACCCAGTACTTC. This gives the protein CASSYRLGETQYF.

This rearrangement joins TRBV20-1 to TRBJ2-4; no clear D gene. CDR1 DFQATT and CDR2 SNEGSKA come from the germline V gene (reference sequence). This CDR3 is built from 18 residues. Trimming took 0 bases from V and 0 from J, leaving 18 bases between them. The CDR3 reads CSARDTFYNHLAKNIQYF. The CDR3 bases are TGCAGTGCTAGAGACACATTTTACAATCACCTAGCCAAAAACATTCAGTACTTC.

CDR3: CASSVGAQGWNTGELFF. The CDR3 bases are TGTGCCAGCAGCGTAGGCGCGCAGGGTTGGAACACCGGGGAGCTGTTTTTT. The gene calls are TRBV9 and TRBJ2-2; D possibly corresponds to TRBD1 (5 bases). This CDR3 region has 17 residues. The V gene lost 0 bases and the J gene lost 1 base, with 13 bases spanning the gap. Germline lookup yields CDR1 SGDLS and CDR2 YYNGEE.

This sequence joins TRBV4-3 and TRBJ2-1; 8 bases line up with TRBD2. V shed 0 bases and J 8 bases; nucleotides not matched to a gene: 15. Germline V CDR1 and CDR2: LGHNA, YSLEER. This CDR3 contains 18 residues. The CDR3, as DNA: TGCGCCAGCAGCCAAGATTTATTCCCAGCGGGAGTCGGGGATGAGCAGTTCTTC. Translation: CASSQDLFPAGVGDEQFF.

In this sample, this clonotype turned up a few times. This chain connects TRBV20-1 to TRBJ1-6; no reliable D call. V dropped 5 bases and J dropped 8 bases, with 10 bases sitting between them. From germline, CDR1 is DFQATT and CDR2 SNEGSKA (reference sequence). CDR3 length: 12 residues. CDR3 loop: CSAEGPDSPLHF. In DNA, the CDR3 is TGCAGTGCTGAAGGGCCGGATTCACCCCTCCACTTT.

V is TRBV4-3 and J is TRBJ2-2, with D possibly matching TRBD2 (6 bases). V was trimmed by 0 bases and J by 7 bases, leaving 18 bases between them. The CDR3 runs 17 residues. The germline V gene has CDR1 LGHNA and CDR2 YSLEER. CDR3 in DNA: TGCGCCAGCAGCCAAGATGACCCGGGAGTCGGGAGCGGGGAGCTGTTTTTT. Its translation is CASSQDDPGVGSGELFF.

This clonotype was counted between two and nine times. This chain uses TRBV10-2 with TRBJ2-1; D is ambiguous. V was pared by 8 bases and J by 8 bases, with 10 bases between. Germline CDR1 WSHSY, CDR2 SAAADI. The CDR3 runs 11 residues. CDR3 in DNA: TGCGCCAGCGGATCGCTCCATGAGCAGTTCTTC. Its protein is CASGSLHEQFF.

This clonotype was seen many times. The chain combines TRBV18 with TRBJ2-5; D uncertain. The V gene's germline CDR1 is KGHSH and CDR2 LQKENI. The ends were cut back, 0 bases at V and 4 bases at J, with 6 bases in the middle. The CDR3 runs 13 residues. CDR3 in amino acids: CASSPPMRETQYF. CDR3 nucleotide sequence: TGTGCCAGCTCACCACCGATGAGAGAGACCCAGTACTTC. Full variable domain (rest looked up from reference TRBV18 and TRBJ2-5): NAGVMQNPRHLVRRRGQEARLRCSPMKGHSHVYWYRQLPEEGLKFMVYLQKENIIDESGMPKERFSAEFPKEGPSILRIQQVVRGDSAAYFCASSPPMRETQYFGPGTRLLVL.

The sample holds many counts of this clonotype. V is TRBV6-5 and J is TRBJ2-1; D is ambiguous. This CDR3 is built from 13 residues. In germline, CDR1 is MNHEY, CDR2 SVGAGI. V was shortened by 4 bases and J by 7 bases, with 11 bases between the two germline ends. The CDR3 nucleotides read TGTGCCAGCAGTTTAGAGGCATATAATGAGCAGTTCTTC. Its translation: CASSLEAYNEQFF.

The chain is built from TRBV20-1 and TRBJ2-1; D remains ambiguous. The V gene's germline CDR1 is DFQATT and CDR2 SNEGSKA (reference sequence). Trimming stripped 6 bases from V and 4 bases from J, with 10 bases between. The CDR3 runs 12 residues. CDR3 sequence (DNA): TGCAGTGCCGAGGAAATATACAATGAGCAGTTCTTC. This codes for CSAEEIYNEQFF.